This TCR beta chain came from a study of blood T cell repertoires in COVID-19. For the study at large: Some COVID-19 samples were acute and others convalescent; all came from the United States, Italy and Spain. T cells, B-cell-depleted T cells, or PBMCs provided the cDNA or gDNA that served as material.

Only one count was recorded for this clone. Seattle patients were enrolled while actively infected and followed longitudinally. As handled by the study authors: Amplification of reference gene primers was used by the study to estimate nucleated cell counts. The protocol was immunoSEQ multiplex PCR, while the TCRdb copy is restricted to in-frame clones and leaves out a portion. The D gene and trimming were derived from the DNA, and the V and J assignments and clone size from that table. The sample has 68,000 or so clones, about 90% seen once. Sequenced input: peripheral blood. The clonotype was recovered from a man in his fifties or sixties with COVID-19, enrolled during active disease.

CDR3 sequence (DNA): TGTGCCAGCAGCCGTACATCTGGGCACTATGGCTACACCTTC. Translated, it gives CASSRTSGHYGYTF. The chain has TRBV3-1 (or the pseudogene TRBV3-2) and TRBJ1-2, with no clear D. V shed 4 bases and J shed 3 bases, with 12 bases lying between them. The CDR3 runs 14 residues. The germline CDR1 and CDR2 sequences are LGHDT and YNNKEL (reference sequence).